Below, 14 T cell receptor beta chains from the same sample are listed, as sequenced in a study of blood T cell repertoires in COVID-19. Clones were read by immunoSEQ multiplex PCR, and TCRdb kept only the in-frame ones, dropping some. Of about 71,000 clones in the sample, 89% were seen once. The specimen sequenced was peripheral blood. These receptors all stem from a man aged 50 to 60 with active COVID-19.

The chain uses TRBV6-5 and TRBJ1-1, with D maybe TRBD1 (5 bases). The CDR3 runs 13 residues. Germline-derived CDR1 and CDR2 are MNHEY and SVGAGI. Trimming cost V 6 bases and J 10 bases, with 18 bases left between them. This CDR3 is CASRSLRDFGAFF. In DNA form, the CDR3 reads TGTGCCAGCAGATCGCTCAGGGATTTCGGAGCTTTCTTT.

CDR3 coding DNA: TGTGCCAGCAGCGTAGCCTGGCTAGCCCTAGGGGATACGCAGTATTTT. Its protein is CASSVAWLALGDTQYF. The rearrangement uses TRBV9 and TRBJ2-3, with a tentative D call TRBD2 (5 bases). The germline V gene encodes CDR1 SGDLS and CDR2 YYNGEE. The CDR3 is 16 residues long. The V and J ends lost 0 bases and 6 bases respectively, with 17 bases between them.

J is TRBJ2-5 and V is TRBV5-1; 9 bases are shared with TRBD1. Looked up from germline, CDR1 is SGHRS and CDR2 is YFSETQ. The junction had 17 bases not matched to a gene; V was cut back by 3 bases and J by 2 bases. CDR3 size: 19 residues. The CDR3 DNA follows: TGCGCCAGCAGCTGGGGACAGGGCCGAGCCAAAATCGAACAAGAGACCCAGTACTTC. Translation gives CASSWGQGRAKIEQETQYF.

The rearrangement uses TRBV28 and TRBJ2-3; tentative D call: TRBD1 (6 bases). The CDR3 covers 14 residues. The germline gives CDR1 MDHEN, CDR2 SYDVKM. V was pared by 6 bases and J by 2 bases, with 12 bases between. CDR3 bases: TGTGCCAGCAGAACAGGGATTTCCACAGATACGCAGTATTTT. It is translated as CASRTGISTDTQYF.

J is TRBJ2-3 and V is TRBV5-1; D is possibly TRBD1 (6 bases). Germline lookup yields CDR1 SGHRS and CDR2 YFSETQ. V was shortened by 6 bases and J by 1 base, with 12 bases between the two germline ends. The CDR3 covers 14 residues. The CDR3 reads CASTPRQGTDTQYF. The CDR3 DNA reads as TGCGCCAGCACCCCAAGACAGGGCACAGATACGCAGTATTTT. Filled out from reference TRBV5-1 and TRBJ2-3, the complete variable domain reads KAGVTQTPRYLIKTRGQQVTLSCSPISGHRSVSWYQQTPGQGLQFLFEYFSETQRNKGNFPGRFSGRQFSNSRSEMNVSTLELGDSALYLCASTPRQGTDTQYFGPGTRLTVL.

This clone has more than one count but fewer than ten. The chain combines TRBV7-8 with TRBJ1-5, with TRBD1 identical over 7 bases. CDR1 is SGHVS, CDR2 FQNEAQ, per germline. Trimming cost V 1 base and J 1 base; bases outside gene matches: 4. This CDR3 spans 16 amino acids. CDR3 in amino acids: CASSLGGRGSNQPQHF. The CDR3 region has the DNA TGTGCCAGCAGCTTAGGTGGCAGGGGGAGCAATCAGCCCCAGCATTTT.

V usage is TRBV27 and J usage is TRBJ1-1, with a possible D match to TRBD1 (6 bases). Germline V CDR1 and CDR2: MNHEY, SMNVEV (reference sequence). The CDR3 is 13 residues long. Deletions cut 5 bases from V and 6 bases from J, with 13 bases between. The CDR3 DNA follows: TGTGCCAGCAGTCTTAACAGGGACGCTGAAGCTTTCTTT. Translated, it gives CASSLNRDAEAFF.

CDR3 sequence: CASSLKNLETEAFF. As DNA, the CDR3 is TGCGCCAGCAGCTTGAAGAACCTGGAGACTGAAGCTTTCTTT. This rearrangement joins TRBV5-1 to TRBJ1-1, with D unresolved. Trimming cost V 1 base and J 5 bases, with 12 bases left between them. The CDR3 extends over 14 amino acids. Germline values: CDR1 SGHRS, CDR2 YFSETQ.

This rearrangement joins TRBV3-1 (or the pseudogene TRBV3-2) to TRBJ1-2; possibly TRBD1 for D (6 bases). The CDR3 loop spans 12 amino acids. Germline assignment: CDR1 LGHDT and CDR2 YNNKEL (reference sequence). Trimming left V 2 bases short and J 5 bases short, with 6 bases between. This CDR3 reads CASSQRGYGYTF. CDR3 coding DNA: TGTGCCAGCAGCCAAAGGGGGTATGGCTACACCTTC.

The V gene is TRBV2, the J gene TRBJ1-1; tentative D call: TRBD1 (6 bases). Trimming left V 4 bases short and J 4 bases short, with 13 bases between. CDR1 SNHLY and CDR2 FYNNEI come from the germline V gene. The length of the CDR3 is 14 residues. The CDR3 reads CASSGDRRGTEAFF. DNA for the CDR3: TGTGCCAGCAGTGGAGACAGGAGAGGCACTGAAGCTTTCTTT.

The chain is built from TRBV7-9 and TRBJ2-1; weak D call: TRBD1 (6 bases). V lost 6 bases, J lost 0 bases, and 15 bases lay in between. The CDR3 has 16 residues. The germline V gene has CDR1 SEHNR and CDR2 FQNEAQ (reference sequence). CDR3 loop: CASSPGQFSSYNEQFF. In DNA, the CDR3 is TGTGCCAGCAGTCCCGGACAGTTCAGCTCCTACAATGAGCAGTTCTTC.

V usage is TRBV10-3 and J usage is TRBJ2-3; 12 bases are a match to TRBD2. The CDR3 sequence is 16 residues long. With 3 bases clipped from V and 4 bases from J, the junction kept 5 bases outside the gene matches. Looked up from germline, CDR1 is ENHRY and CDR2 is SYGVKD. The CDR3 DNA follows: TGTGCCATCAGTGATCCTAGCGGGGGGGAGGCAGATACGCAGTATTTT. Translation gives CAISDPSGGEADTQYF.

This clone was recorded once. The chain couples TRBV5-1 to TRBJ2-3; 7 bases fit TRBD2. Germline trimming cut 3 bases from V and 3 bases from J; bases unmatched to any gene: 7. The germline V gene encodes CDR1 SGHRS and CDR2 YFSETQ. CDR3 length: 15 residues. Written as DNA, the CDR3 is TGCGCCAGCAGCTCCAGACTAGCTGGGACAGATACGCAGTATTTT. The encoded protein is CASSSRLAGTDTQYF.

V is TRBV5-1 and J is TRBJ1-6; 8 bases line up with TRBD1. J gave up 9 bases and V 4 bases, and 12 bases lay outside the gene matches. Germline V lookup: CDR1 SGHRS, CDR2 YFSETQ. The CDR3 loop spans 16 amino acids. CDR3 DNA sequence: TGCGCCAGCAGCCTCCAGGGGGGACAGGTTGGTTCACCCCTCCACTTT. It specifies CASSLQGGQVGSPLHF. Using reference TRBV5-1 and TRBJ1-6 for the parts outside the CDR3, the full variable domain is KAGVTQTPRYLIKTRGQQVTLSCSPISGHRSVSWYQQTPGQGLQFLFEYFSETQRNKGNFPGRFSGRQFSNSRSEMNVSTLELGDSALYLCASSLQGGQVGSPLHFGNGTRLTVT.